These 24 T cell receptor beta chains share one sample of origin, sequenced in a study of OX40 agonist ivuxolimab in advanced cancers. The receptor library was made with the immunoSEQ multiplex PCR assay. TCRdb obtained this table from immuneACCESS and retained in-frame rearrangements with V and J assigned. These tables miss some clones; where compared with another copy, unresolved V genes account for less than half of the shortfall, and the remainder is unexplained. The sample has approximately 68,000 clones on record, 88% of them singletons. Of the sample, less than 0.8% falls within the top ten clones. The sequences come from CD4+ or CD8+ T cells sorted from blood, collected in a trial of the OX40 agonist ivuxolimab. These receptors all stem from an adult with an advanced solid tumor such as melanoma, head and neck, liver or kidney cancer.

The chain links TRBV7-3 to TRBJ1-5; D is possibly TRBD1 (5 bases). The CDR3 runs to 14 residues. The germline CDR1 and CDR2 sequences are SGHTA and FQGTGA. V was clipped by 3 bases and J by 8 bases, with 14 bases between them. CDR3 sequence reads: CASSLGARGKPQHF. As DNA, the CDR3 is TGTGCCAGCAGCTTGGGTGCCCGGGGGAAGCCCCAGCATTTT.

This clone was counted between two and nine times. This sequence joins TRBV10-3 and TRBJ1-1; D is undetermined. Germline V gene lookup returns CDR1 ENHRY and CDR2 SYGVKD. V lost 7 bases to trimming and J lost 6 bases, with 12 bases between them. The CDR3 is 12 amino acids. CDR3 loop: CAITQDPPEAFF. The CDR3 nucleotides are TGTGCCATCACCCAAGATCCGCCTGAAGCTTTCTTT.

The chain links TRBV10-3 to TRBJ2-7; D unresolved. Trimming pared 3 bases from V and 5 bases from J, leaving 11 bases between. The CDR3 runs 13 residues. Per the germline V gene, CDR1 is ENHRY and CDR2 is SYGVKD. The CDR3 DNA is TGTGCCATCAGTGAAACCCCCTGGGACGAGCAGTACTTC. Translating gives CAISETPWDEQYF.

Written as DNA, the CDR3 is TGTGCCAGCAGTTCCGGGACAGGCCTTTCCTACGAGCAGTACTTC. This gives the protein CASSSGTGLSYEQYF. This chain joins TRBV28 and TRBJ2-7, with 8 bases aligning to TRBD1. CDR1 and CDR2 (germline): MDHEN, SYDVKM. V lost 4 bases and J lost 1; bases outside the gene matches: 6. The CDR3 covers 15 residues.

This chain uses TRBV14 with TRBJ2-1; the D is unclear. Trimming pared 8 bases from V and 3 bases from J, leaving 8 bases between. CDR1 is SGHDN, CDR2 FVKESK, per germline. This CDR3 has 12 amino acids. Here the CDR3 DNA reads TGTGCCAGCGGTGGTGACTACAATGAGCAGTTCTTC. Amino acid sequence: CASGGDYNEQFF.

This sequence joins TRBV13 and TRBJ2-7, with D possibly matching TRBD1 (6 bases). V was cut by 2 bases and J by 4 bases, with 15 bases left in between. CDR3 length: 15 residues. From germline, CDR1 is PRHDT and CDR2 FYEKMQ (reference sequence). The chain's CDR3 is CASSLRGQLRYEQYF. The CDR3 DNA reads TGTGCCAGCAGCTTACGGGGACAACTAAGGTACGAGCAGTACTTC.

This chain uses TRBV9 with TRBJ2-5, with a weak D call TRBD1 (6 bases). Trimming cost V 0 bases and J 4 bases, with 13 bases left between them. The CDR3 loop spans 15 amino acids. Germline values: CDR1 SGDLS, CDR2 YYNGEE. This CDR3 is CASSVDPGQVETQYF. As DNA, the CDR3 is TGTGCCAGCAGCGTAGATCCGGGACAAGTAGAGACCCAGTACTTC.

This chain links TRBV5-4 with TRBJ1-5; D is undetermined. With 0 bases removed from V and 2 bases from J, the gap between germline ends came to 9 bases. Germline V gives CDR1 SGHNT, CDR2 YYREEE (reference sequence). The CDR3 has 15 amino acids. CDR3 sequence: CASSLGAGRNQPQHF. The CDR3 DNA sequence: TGTGCCAGCAGCTTGGGGGCGGGTCGCAATCAGCCCCAGCATTTT.

The chain employs TRBV5-1 and TRBJ1-2; 10 positions match TRBD1. Germline CDR1 and CDR2: SGHRS and YFSETQ. With 3 bases clipped from V and 5 bases from J, the junction kept 7 bases outside the gene matches. This CDR3 is 15 amino acids long. The CDR3 DNA reads TGCGCCAGCAGCTCTCAGGGACAGGGGAAGTATGGCTACACCTTC. Translated: CASSSQGQGKYGYTF.

The chain couples TRBV13 to TRBJ2-7; TRBD1 agrees at 8 bases. J lost 4 bases, V lost 5 bases, and 10 bases had no gene match. This CDR3 spans 15 amino acids. CDR1 is PRHDT, CDR2 FYEKMQ, per germline (reference sequence). CDR3 DNA sequence: TGTGCCAGCAGCACTACCACAGGGGGGTCTTACGAGCAGTACTTC. Protein product: CASSTTTGGSYEQYF.

The chain employs TRBV2 and TRBJ2-2; 8 bases match TRBD1. This CDR3 is built from 15 residues. CDR1 SNHLY and CDR2 FYNNEI come from the germline V gene. V lost 6 bases, J lost 4 bases, and 7 bases stayed unmatched. Written as DNA, the CDR3 is TGTGCCAGCAGAGGACAGGGAGTAGGCACCGGGGAGCTGTTTTTT. Translating it yields CASRGQGVGTGELFF.

V usage is TRBV5-4 and J usage is TRBJ2-3; D remains ambiguous. Looked up from germline, CDR1 is SGHNT and CDR2 is YYREEE (reference sequence). This CDR3 contains 13 residues. With 4 bases removed from V and 4 bases from J, the gap between germline ends came to 10 bases. The CDR3 DNA reads TGTGCCAGCAGCGCCCCCTTGGCAGATACGCAGTATTTT. This sequence encodes CASSAPLADTQYF.

This clone showed up just a few times. For the CDR3, the DNA is TGTGCCAGCAGTCGGGGGAACTATGGCTACACCTTC. This gives the protein CASSRGNYGYTF. The J gene is TRBJ1-2, the V gene TRBV28; a weak D match, TRBD1 (5 bases). V was clipped by 5 bases and J by 2 bases, with 6 bases between them. Looked up from germline, CDR1 is MDHEN and CDR2 is SYDVKM. The CDR3 has 12 amino acids.

The chain links TRBV10-3 to TRBJ2-3, with 9 bases lining up with TRBD1. The CDR3 is made up of 14 amino acids. The germline V gene has CDR1 ENHRY and CDR2 SYGVKD. With V trimmed by 6 bases and J by 3 bases, 4 bases remained unmatched. CDR3 sequence: CAIRGQGLTDTQYF. CDR3 nucleotides: TGTGCCATCAGGGGACAGGGACTGACAGATACGCAGTATTTT.

The rearrangement links TRBV6-5 to TRBJ1-1, with TRBD1 matching 8 bases. Losses at the gene ends were 0 bases for V and 6 bases for J; bases not matched to a gene: 9. CDR3 size: 16 residues. CDR1 and CDR2 (germline): MNHEY, SVGAGI. In DNA form, the CDR3 reads TGTGCCAGCAGTTACTCGGGGGGACAGGAGAGGCCTGAAGCTTTCTTT. This encodes CASSYSGGQERPEAFF.

DNA of the CDR3: TGTGCCAGCAGTGGACCTCCGCAGTCACTCGAGCAGTACTTC. Amino acids: CASSGPPQSLEQYF. The chain uses TRBV2 and TRBJ2-7; no definite D call. The germline V gene has CDR1 SNHLY and CDR2 FYNNEI. The length of the CDR3 is 14 residues. Trimming left V 4 bases short and J 6 bases short, with 16 bases between.

Written as DNA, the CDR3 is TGTGCCAGCAGCGTAGGCACTCAAGAGACCCAGTACTTC. Translating gives CASSVGTQETQYF. The chain links TRBV9 to TRBJ2-5; D unresolved. Germline CDR1 SGDLS, CDR2 YYNGEE. Deletions cut 0 bases from V and 2 bases from J, with 5 bases between. The CDR3 totals 13 residues.

CDR3 protein: CSAGVPGEQFF. In nucleotides, the CDR3 is TGCAGTGCTGGGGTGCCGGGTGAGCAGTTCTTC. The chain combines TRBV20-1 with TRBJ2-1; D not resolved. V was shortened by 5 bases and J by 9 bases, with 11 bases between the two germline ends. CDR3 length: 11 residues. The germline V gene has CDR1 DFQATT and CDR2 SNEGSKA (reference sequence).

This clone was seen a few times. The chain recombines TRBV2 with TRBJ1-1; D gene ambiguous. The CDR3 covers 15 residues. V was cut by 7 bases and J by 0 bases, with 15 bases left in between. Germline CDR1 reads SNHLY; CDR2 reads FYNNEI. The CDR3 DNA is TGTGCCAGCAATCGGGCAGAGCTCATGAACACTGAAGCTTTCTTT. Encoded protein: CASNRAELMNTEAFF.

This rearrangement joins TRBV5-1 to TRBJ2-5; D is unclear. The DNA end is a closer match to TRBJ2-7, so the J assignment may be wrong. CDR1 and CDR2 (germline): SGHRS, YFSETQ. The CDR3 is made up of 15 amino acids. DNA of the CDR3: TGCGCCAGCAGCTTGGCTGCAGGCCGCTCCTACGAGCAGTACTTC. It specifies CASSLAAGRSYEQYF.

V gene TRBV10-1 combines with J gene TRBJ2-2; D could derive from TRBD1 or TRBD2 (5 bases each). Germline V lookup: CDR1 WNHNN, CDR2 SYGVQD (reference sequence). Trimming removed 10 bases from V and 4 bases from J, with 10 bases in between. The CDR3 is 12 amino acids. The CDR3 spells CATRAGTGELFF. CDR3 sequence (DNA): TGCGCCACCAGGGCGGGCACCGGGGAGCTGTTTTTT.

The V call is TRBV12-5, the J call TRBJ2-2; TRBD2 aligns across 7 bases. Germline lookup yields CDR1 LGHNT and CDR2 FRNRAP. This CDR3 spans 15 amino acids. Unmatched junction bases numbered 0, after V lost 1 base and J lost 1 base. For the CDR3, the DNA is TGTGCTAGTGGTTTGGCTAGCGGGAACACCGGGGAGCTGTTTTTT. Translating it yields CASGLASGNTGELFF.

The sample holds a few counts of this clone. The rearrangement links TRBV6-1 to TRBJ1-5; no firm D call. The CDR3 consists of 15 residues. V was clipped by 2 bases and J by 5 bases, with 13 bases between them. Germline V gene lookup returns CDR1 MNHNS and CDR2 SASEGT. DNA of the CDR3: TGTGCCAGCAGTGAAAATGGGCAGGTACATCAGCCCCAGCATTTT. Translated, it gives CASSENGQVHQPQHF.

This rearrangement joins TRBV9 to TRBJ1-5; weak D call: TRBD1 (5 bases). Germline V gene data show CDR1 as SGDLS and CDR2 as YYNGEE. The germline V and J ends were trimmed by 0 bases and 1 base, with 5 bases remaining between them. The CDR3 extends over 14 amino acids. DNA of the CDR3: TGTGCCAGCAGCGTAGAGGGGAGCAATCAGCCCCAGCATTTT. Translated, it gives CASSVEGSNQPQHF. Supplemented by reference TRBV9 and TRBJ1-5, the full variable domain reads DSGVTQTPKHLITATGQRVTLRCSPRSGDLSVYWYQQSLDQGLQFLIQYYNGEERAKGNILERFSAQQFPDLHSELNLSSLELGDSALYFCASSVEGSNQPQHFGDGTRLSIL.